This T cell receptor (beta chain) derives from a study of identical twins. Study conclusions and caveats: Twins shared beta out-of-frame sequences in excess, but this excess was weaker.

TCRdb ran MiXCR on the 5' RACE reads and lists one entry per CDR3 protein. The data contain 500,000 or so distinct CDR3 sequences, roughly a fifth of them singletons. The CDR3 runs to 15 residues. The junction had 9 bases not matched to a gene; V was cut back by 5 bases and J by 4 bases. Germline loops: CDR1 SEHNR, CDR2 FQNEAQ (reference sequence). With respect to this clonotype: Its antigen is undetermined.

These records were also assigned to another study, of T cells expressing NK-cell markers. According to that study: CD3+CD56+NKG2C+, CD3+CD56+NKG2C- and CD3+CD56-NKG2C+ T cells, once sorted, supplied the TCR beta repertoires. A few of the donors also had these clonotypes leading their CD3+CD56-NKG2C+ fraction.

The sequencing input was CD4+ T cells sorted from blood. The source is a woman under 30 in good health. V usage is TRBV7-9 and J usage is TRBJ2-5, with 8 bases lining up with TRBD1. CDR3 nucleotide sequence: TGTGCCAGCAGCATATGGTCAGGGGGCGGAGAGACCCAGTACTTC. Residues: CASSIWSGGGETQYF.